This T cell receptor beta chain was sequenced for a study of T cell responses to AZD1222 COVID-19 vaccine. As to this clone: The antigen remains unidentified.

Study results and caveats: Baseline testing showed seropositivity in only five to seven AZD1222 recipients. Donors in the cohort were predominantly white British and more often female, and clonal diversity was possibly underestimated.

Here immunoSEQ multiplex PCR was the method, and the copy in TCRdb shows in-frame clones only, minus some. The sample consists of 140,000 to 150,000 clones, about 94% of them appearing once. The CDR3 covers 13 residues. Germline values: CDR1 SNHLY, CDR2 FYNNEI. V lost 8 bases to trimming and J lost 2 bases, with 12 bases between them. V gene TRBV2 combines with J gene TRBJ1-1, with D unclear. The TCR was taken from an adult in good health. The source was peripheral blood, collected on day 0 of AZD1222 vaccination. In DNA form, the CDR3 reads TGTGCCAGCCCGCTCGGGGATAACACTGAAGCTTTCTTT. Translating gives CASPLGDNTEAFF.